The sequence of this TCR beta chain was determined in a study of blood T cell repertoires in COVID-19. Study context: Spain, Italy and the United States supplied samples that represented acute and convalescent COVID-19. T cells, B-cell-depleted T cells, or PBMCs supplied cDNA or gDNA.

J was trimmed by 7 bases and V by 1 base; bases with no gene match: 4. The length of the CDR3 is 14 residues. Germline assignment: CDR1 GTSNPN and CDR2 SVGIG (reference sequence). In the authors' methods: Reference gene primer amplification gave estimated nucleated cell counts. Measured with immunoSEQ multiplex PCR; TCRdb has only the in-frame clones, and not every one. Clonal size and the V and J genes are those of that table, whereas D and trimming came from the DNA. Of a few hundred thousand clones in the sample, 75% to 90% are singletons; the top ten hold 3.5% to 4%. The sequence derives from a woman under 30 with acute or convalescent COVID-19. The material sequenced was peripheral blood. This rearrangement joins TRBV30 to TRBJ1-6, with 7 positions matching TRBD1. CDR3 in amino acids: CAWSGGQENSPLHF. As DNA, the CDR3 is TGTGCCTGGAGTGGAGGACAGGAAAATTCACCCCTCCACTTT.